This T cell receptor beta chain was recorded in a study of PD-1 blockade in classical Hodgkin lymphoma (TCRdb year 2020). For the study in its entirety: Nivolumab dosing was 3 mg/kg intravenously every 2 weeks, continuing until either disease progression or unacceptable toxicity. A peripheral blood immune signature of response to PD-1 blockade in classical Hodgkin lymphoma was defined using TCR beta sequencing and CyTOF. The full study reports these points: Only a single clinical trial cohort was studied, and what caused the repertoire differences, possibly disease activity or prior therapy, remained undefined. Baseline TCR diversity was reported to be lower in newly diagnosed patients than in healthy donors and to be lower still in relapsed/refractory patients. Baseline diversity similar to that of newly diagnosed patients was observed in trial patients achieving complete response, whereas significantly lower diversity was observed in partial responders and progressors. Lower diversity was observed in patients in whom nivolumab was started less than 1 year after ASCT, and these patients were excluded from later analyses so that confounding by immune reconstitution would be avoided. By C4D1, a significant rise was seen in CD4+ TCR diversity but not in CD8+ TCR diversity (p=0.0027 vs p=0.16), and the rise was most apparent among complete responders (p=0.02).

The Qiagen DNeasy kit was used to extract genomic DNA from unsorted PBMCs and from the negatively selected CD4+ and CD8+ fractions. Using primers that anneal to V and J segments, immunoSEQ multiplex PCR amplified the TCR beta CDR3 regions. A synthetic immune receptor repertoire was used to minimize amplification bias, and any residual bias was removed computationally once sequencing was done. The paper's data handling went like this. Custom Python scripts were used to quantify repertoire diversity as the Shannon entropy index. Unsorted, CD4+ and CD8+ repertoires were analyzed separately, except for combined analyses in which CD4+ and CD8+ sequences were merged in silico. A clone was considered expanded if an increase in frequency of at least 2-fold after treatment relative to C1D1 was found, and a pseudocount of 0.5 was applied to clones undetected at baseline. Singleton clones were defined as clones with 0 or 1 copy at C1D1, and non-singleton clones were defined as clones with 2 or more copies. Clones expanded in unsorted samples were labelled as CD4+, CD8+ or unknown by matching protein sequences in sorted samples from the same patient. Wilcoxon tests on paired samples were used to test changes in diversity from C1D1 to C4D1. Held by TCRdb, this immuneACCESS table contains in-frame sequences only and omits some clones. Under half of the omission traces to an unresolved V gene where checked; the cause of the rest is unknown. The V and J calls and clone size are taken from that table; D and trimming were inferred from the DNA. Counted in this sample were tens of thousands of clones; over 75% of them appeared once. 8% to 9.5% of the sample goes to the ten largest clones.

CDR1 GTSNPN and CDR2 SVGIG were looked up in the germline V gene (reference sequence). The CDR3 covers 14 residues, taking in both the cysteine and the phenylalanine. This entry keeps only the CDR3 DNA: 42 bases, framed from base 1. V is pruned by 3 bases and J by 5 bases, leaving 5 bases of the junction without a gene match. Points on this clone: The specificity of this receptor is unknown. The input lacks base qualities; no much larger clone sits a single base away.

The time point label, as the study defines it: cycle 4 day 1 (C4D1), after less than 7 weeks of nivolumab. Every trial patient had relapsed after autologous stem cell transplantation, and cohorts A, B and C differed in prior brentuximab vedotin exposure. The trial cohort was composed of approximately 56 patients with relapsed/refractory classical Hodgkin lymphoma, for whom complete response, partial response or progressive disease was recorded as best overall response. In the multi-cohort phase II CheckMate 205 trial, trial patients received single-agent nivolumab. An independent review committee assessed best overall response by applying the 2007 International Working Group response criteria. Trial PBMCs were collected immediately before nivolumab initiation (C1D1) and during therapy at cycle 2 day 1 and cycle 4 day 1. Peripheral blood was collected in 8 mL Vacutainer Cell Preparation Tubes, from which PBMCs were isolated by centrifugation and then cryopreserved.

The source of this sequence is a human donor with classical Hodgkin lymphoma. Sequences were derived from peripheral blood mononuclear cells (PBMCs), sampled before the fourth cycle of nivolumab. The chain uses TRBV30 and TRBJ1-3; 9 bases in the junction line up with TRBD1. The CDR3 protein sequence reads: CAWRGQGVRNTIYF. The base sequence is TGTGCCTGGAGGGGACAGGGAGTTCGAAACACCATATATTTT. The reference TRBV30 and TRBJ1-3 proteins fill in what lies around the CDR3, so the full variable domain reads SQTIHQWPATLVQPVGSPLSLECTVEGTSNPNLYWYRQAAGRGLQLLFYSVGIGQISSEVPQNLSASRPQDRQFILSSKKLLLSDSGFYLCAWRGQGVRNTIYFGEGSWLTVV.